This entry describes one TCR beta chain. The V and J ends lost 4 bases and 1 base respectively, with 7 bases between them. The CDR3 has 13 residues. From germline, CDR1 is SGHTA and CDR2 FQGNSA. This record comes from a study of OX40 agonist ivuxolimab in advanced cancers. Some clones are missing from TCRdb's copy, which holds only in-frame ones; the method was immunoSEQ multiplex PCR. The table records roughly 100,000 clones, more than 85% of them present only once. This sequence was found in an adult with an advanced solid tumor such as melanoma, head and neck, liver or kidney cancer. V is TRBV7-2 and J is TRBJ2-5, with D unresolved. The sequencing here drew on CD4+ or CD8+ T cells sorted from blood, taken in a trial of the OX40 agonist ivuxolimab. The CDR3 region has the DNA TGTGCCAGCAGCTCATACCCCCAAGAGACCCAGTACTTC. Protein product: CASSSYPQETQYF.